These T cell receptor beta chains were read from a single sample in a study of vaccination and CD4 T cells after COVID-19. Via MiXCR, TCRdb re-called the PCR reads, giving one row per CDR3 protein. The sample holds approximately 15,000 distinct CDR3 sequences, 50% to 60% seen once. These receptors have no known antigen. Sequencing was done on a sample of CD4+ T cells from blood, cultured in vitro. Receptors originate from a human donor who had recovered from COVID-19. Both conserved end residues are part of each CDR3. A D gene is named only where the DNA matches it firmly. A clone size is listed for some rows: how often the clone was seen (once, few, many), or a class if it is expanded.

j_gene: TRBJ2-5; abundance: few; d_gene: .; v_gene: TRBV7-2; CDR3aa: CASSSGAWQETQYF; CDR3nt: TGTGCCAGCAGCTCAGGGGCTTGGCAAGAGACCCAGTACTTC
j_gene: TRBJ1-5; abundance: .; d_gene: .; v_gene: TRBV6-1; CDR3aa: CASSALLKGRNQPQHF; CDR3nt: TGTGCCAGCAGTGCCCTTTTGAAGGGGAGAAATCAGCCCCAGCATTTT
j_gene: TRBJ1-5; abundance: .; d_gene: TRBD1; v_gene: TRBV28; CDR3aa: CASKEDRSNQPQHF; CDR3nt: TGTGCCAGCAAGGAGGACAGGAGCAATCAGCCCCAGCATTTT
j_gene: TRBJ2-6; abundance: .; d_gene: .; v_gene: TRBV5-4; CDR3aa: CASSLPGAGANVLTF; CDR3nt: TGTGCCAGCAGCCTCCCAGGGGCTGGGGCCAACGTCCTGACTTTC
j_gene: TRBJ2-5; abundance: .; d_gene: .; v_gene: TRBV2; CDR3aa: CASRITEVGTQYF; CDR3nt: TGTGCCAGCAGGATAACAGAGGTTGGGACCCAGTACTTC
j_gene: TRBJ1-2; abundance: .; d_gene: .; v_gene: TRBV25-1; CDR3aa: CASSGKGRGYTF; CDR3nt: TGTGCCAGCAGTGGGAAGGGGAGGGGCTACACCTTC
j_gene: TRBJ1-1; abundance: .; d_gene: .; v_gene: TRBV4-1; CDR3aa: CASLGNKVTEAFF; CDR3nt: TGCGCCTCATTGGGGAATAAGGTAACTGAAGCTTTCTTT
j_gene: TRBJ2-5; abundance: .; d_gene: TRBD2; v_gene: TRBV10-3; CDR3aa: CAISEPKGLVSPKEGETQYF; CDR3nt: TGTGCCATCAGTGAGCCAAAGGGACTAGTGAGTCCCAAAGAGGGAGAGACCCAGTACTTC
j_gene: TRBJ2-5; abundance: .; d_gene: .; v_gene: TRBV7-9; CDR3aa: CASSSQETQYF; CDR3nt: TGTGCCAGCAGTAGTCAAGAGACCCAGTACTTC
j_gene: TRBJ1-1; abundance: .; d_gene: .; v_gene: TRBV2; CDR3aa: CASSESWRQEEAFF; CDR3nt: TGTGCCAGCAGTGAAAGTTGGCGGCAGGAAGAAGCTTTCTTT
j_gene: TRBJ2-7; abundance: .; d_gene: .; v_gene: TRBV10-2; CDR3aa: CASSEGLQQYF; CDR3nt: TGCGCCAGCAGTGAGGGACTGCAGCAGTACTTC
j_gene: TRBJ2-2; abundance: .; d_gene: TRBD2; v_gene: TRBV11-2; CDR3aa: CASSATSGSGELFF; CDR3nt: TGTGCCAGCAGCGCGACTAGCGGGTCCGGGGAGCTGTTTTTT
j_gene: TRBJ2-5; abundance: .; d_gene: TRBD2; v_gene: TRBV7-8; CDR3aa: CASSFTREGRETQYF; CDR3nt: TGTGCCAGCAGCTTCACGCGGGAGGGCCGAGAGACCCAGTACTTC
j_gene: TRBJ2-2; abundance: .; d_gene: TRBD2; v_gene: TRBV15; CDR3aa: CATSSEVAGNTGELFF; CDR3nt: TGTGCCACCAGCAGTGAAGTAGCGGGAAACACCGGGGAGCTGTTTTTT
j_gene: TRBJ2-1; abundance: .; d_gene: TRBD2; v_gene: TRBV7-2; CDR3aa: CASSLAGGSVDEQFF; CDR3nt: TGTGCCAGCAGCTTAGCGGGCGGGAGCGTCGATGAGCAGTTCTTC
j_gene: TRBJ1-6; abundance: .; d_gene: .; v_gene: TRBV27; CDR3aa: CASSEQGTLTLHF; CDR3nt: TGTGCCAGCAGTGAACAGGGTACCCTAACCCTCCACTTT
j_gene: TRBJ2-1; abundance: .; d_gene: .; v_gene: TRBV7-3; CDR3aa: CASSLTGVSNEQFF; CDR3nt: TGTGCCAGCAGCTTAACGGGAGTCTCCAATGAGCAGTTCTTC
j_gene: TRBJ1-5; abundance: .; d_gene: .; v_gene: TRBV30; CDR3aa: CAWSNSPGPQHF; CDR3nt: TGTGCCTGGAGTAATAGCCCCGGGCCCCAGCATTTT
j_gene: TRBJ2-2; abundance: .; d_gene: .; v_gene: TRBV19; CDR3aa: CASSTLALTGELFF; CDR3nt: TGTGCCAGTAGTACCCTAGCGCTTACCGGGGAGCTGTTTTTT
j_gene: TRBJ2-1; abundance: .; d_gene: TRBD2; v_gene: TRBV4-2; CDR3aa: CASSQERRLAAYNEQFF; CDR3nt: TGTGCCAGCAGCCAAGAACGCCGACTAGCTGCTTACAATGAGCAGTTCTTC
j_gene: TRBJ2-7; abundance: .; d_gene: .; v_gene: TRBV7-9; CDR3aa: CASSSRGSYEQYF; CDR3nt: TGTGCCAGCAGCAGCAGGGGCTCCTACGAGCAGTACTTC
j_gene: TRBJ1-2; abundance: once; d_gene: .; v_gene: TRBV5-1; CDR3aa: CASSLSGGNYGYTF; CDR3nt: TGCGCCAGCAGCTTGTCGGGGGGTAACTATGGCTACACCTTC
j_gene: TRBJ2-7; abundance: few; d_gene: .; v_gene: TRBV6-2/TRBV6-3; CDR3aa: CASSALAPEQYF; CDR3nt: TGTGCCAGCAGTGCTCTAGCGCCCGAGCAGTACTTC
j_gene: TRBJ1-6; abundance: .; d_gene: TRBD1; v_gene: TRBV28; CDR3aa: CASRGLTGGSSPLHF; CDR3nt: TGTGCCAGCCGTGGTTTGACAGGGGGCTCATCACCCCTCCACTTT
j_gene: TRBJ1-1; abundance: .; d_gene: TRBD1; v_gene: TRBV12-3/TRBV12-4; CDR3aa: CASSQGTGVGTEAFF; CDR3nt: TGTGCCAGCAGTCAAGGGACAGGGGTGGGAACTGAAGCTTTCTTT
j_gene: TRBJ2-3; abundance: .; d_gene: .; v_gene: TRBV7-3; CDR3aa: CASSRTSTDTQYF; CDR3nt: TGTGCCAGCAGCAGAACTAGCACAGATACGCAGTATTTT
j_gene: TRBJ2-7; abundance: .; d_gene: .; v_gene: TRBV7-8; CDR3aa: CASSLASTVEQYF; CDR3nt: TGTGCCAGCAGCTTAGCTTCCACGGTCGAGCAGTACTTC
j_gene: TRBJ2-1; abundance: few; d_gene: TRBD2; v_gene: TRBV6-4; CDR3aa: CASSDSAGGMDEQFF; CDR3nt: TGTGCCAGCAGTGACTCGGCGGGAGGTATGGATGAGCAGTTCTTC
j_gene: TRBJ1-1; abundance: .; d_gene: .; v_gene: TRBV24-1; CDR3aa: CATREGDTEAFF; CDR3nt: TGTGCCACCAGGGAGGGGGACACTGAAGCTTTCTTT
j_gene: TRBJ2-2; abundance: .; d_gene: .; v_gene: TRBV28; CDR3aa: CASSFVHTGELFF; CDR3nt: TGTGCCAGCAGTTTCGTGCACACCGGGGAGCTGTTTTTT
j_gene: TRBJ1-1; abundance: .; d_gene: TRBD1; v_gene: TRBV9; CDR3aa: CASSADRGTEAFF; CDR3nt: TGTGCCAGCAGCGCCGACAGGGGAACTGAAGCTTTCTTT
j_gene: TRBJ2-3; abundance: .; d_gene: TRBD1; v_gene: TRBV27; CDR3aa: CATHSQTRQGFWTQYF; CDR3nt: TGTGCCACCCACTCACAAACTCGACAGGGATTTTGGACGCAGTATTTT
j_gene: TRBJ2-3; abundance: .; d_gene: .; v_gene: TRBV28; CDR3aa: CASSLSGGPDTQYF; CDR3nt: TGTGCCAGCAGTTTAAGCGGAGGTCCAGATACGCAGTATTTT
j_gene: TRBJ2-1; abundance: .; d_gene: TRBD2; v_gene: TRBV19; CDR3aa: CASTARGGSSYNEQFF; CDR3nt: TGTGCCAGTACCGCGCGTGGCGGGAGCTCCTACAATGAGCAGTTCTTC
j_gene: TRBJ2-7; abundance: few; d_gene: TRBD2; v_gene: TRBV20-1; CDR3aa: CSAELSGRSYEQYF; CDR3nt: TGCAGTGCAGAACTTAGCGGGAGATCCTACGAGCAGTACTTC
j_gene: TRBJ2-5; abundance: few; d_gene: TRBD2; v_gene: TRBV20-1; CDR3aa: CSATRGTSAGEETQYF; CDR3nt: TGCAGTGCTACCCGAGGGACTAGCGCGGGGGAGGAGACCCAGTACTTC
j_gene: TRBJ1-4; abundance: .; d_gene: TRBD1; v_gene: TRBV15; CDR3aa: CATSREPGQNEKLFF; CDR3nt: TGTGCCACCAGCAGAGAGCCGGGACAGAATGAAAAACTGTTTTTT
j_gene: TRBJ1-2; abundance: .; d_gene: TRBD1; v_gene: TRBV29-1; CDR3aa: CSVGTGINYGYTF; CDR3nt: TGCAGCGTAGGGACAGGGATTAACTATGGCTACACCTTC
j_gene: TRBJ2-7; abundance: .; d_gene: .; v_gene: TRBV4-1; CDR3aa: CASSQVLQGRGGYEQYF; CDR3nt: TGCGCCAGCAGCCAAGTGCTCCAGGGCCGGGGAGGATACGAGCAGTACTTC
j_gene: TRBJ1-1; abundance: few; d_gene: .; v_gene: TRBV18; CDR3aa: CASSLDKNTEAFF; CDR3nt: TGTGCCAGCTCACTTGACAAGAACACTGAAGCTTTCTTT
j_gene: TRBJ1-1; abundance: .; d_gene: .; v_gene: TRBV7-2; CDR3aa: CASSADMNTEAFF; CDR3nt: TGTGCCAGCAGCGCGGACATGAACACTGAAGCTTTCTTT